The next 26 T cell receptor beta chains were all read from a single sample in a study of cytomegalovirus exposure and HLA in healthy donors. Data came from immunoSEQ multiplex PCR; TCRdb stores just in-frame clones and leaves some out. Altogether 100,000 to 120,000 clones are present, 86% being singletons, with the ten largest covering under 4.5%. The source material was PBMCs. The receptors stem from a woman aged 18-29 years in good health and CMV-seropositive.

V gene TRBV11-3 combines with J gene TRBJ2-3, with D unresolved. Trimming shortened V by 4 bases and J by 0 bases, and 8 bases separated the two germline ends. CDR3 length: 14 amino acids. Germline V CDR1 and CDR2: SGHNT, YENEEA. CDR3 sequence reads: CASSSLPSTDTQYF. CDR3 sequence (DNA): TGTGCCAGCAGCTCTCTTCCGAGCACAGATACGCAGTATTTT.

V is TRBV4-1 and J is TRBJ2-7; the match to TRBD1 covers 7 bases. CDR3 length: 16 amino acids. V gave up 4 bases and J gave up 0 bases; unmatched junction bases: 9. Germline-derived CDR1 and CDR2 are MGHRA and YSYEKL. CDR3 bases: TGCGCCAGCAGCCGAACGGTGGACAGGAGCTCCTACGAGCAGTACTTC. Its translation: CASSRTVDRSSYEQYF.

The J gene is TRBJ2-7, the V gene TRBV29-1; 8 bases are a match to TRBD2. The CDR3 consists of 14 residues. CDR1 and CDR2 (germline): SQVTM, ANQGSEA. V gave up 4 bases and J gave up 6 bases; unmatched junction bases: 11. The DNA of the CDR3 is TGCAGCGTTGTACCGGGACTAGAGGGTTTCGAGCAGTACTTC. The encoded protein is CSVVPGLEGFEQYF.

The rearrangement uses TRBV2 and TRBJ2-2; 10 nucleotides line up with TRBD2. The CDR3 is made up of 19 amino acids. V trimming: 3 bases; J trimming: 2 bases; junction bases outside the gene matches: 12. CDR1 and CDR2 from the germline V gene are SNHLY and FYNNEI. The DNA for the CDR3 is TGTGCCAGCAGTGATAGCGGTGCTAGCGGGGGCCGAAACACCGGGGAGCTGTTTTTT. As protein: CASSDSGASGGRNTGELFF.

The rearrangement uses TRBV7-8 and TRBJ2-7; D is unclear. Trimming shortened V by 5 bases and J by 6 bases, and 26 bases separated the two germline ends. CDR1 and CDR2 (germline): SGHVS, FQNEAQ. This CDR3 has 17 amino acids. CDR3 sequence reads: CASSASQRQTHPAEQYF. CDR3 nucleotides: TGTGCCAGCAGCGCCTCCCAGAGGCAGACCCACCCCGCCGAGCAGTACTTC. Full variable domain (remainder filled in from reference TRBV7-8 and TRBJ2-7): GAGVSQSPRYKVAKRGQDVALRCDPISGHVSLFWYQQALGQGPEFLTYFQNEAQLDKSGLPSDRFFAERPEGSVSTLKIQRTQQEDSAVYLCASSASQRQTHPAEQYFGPGTRLTVT.

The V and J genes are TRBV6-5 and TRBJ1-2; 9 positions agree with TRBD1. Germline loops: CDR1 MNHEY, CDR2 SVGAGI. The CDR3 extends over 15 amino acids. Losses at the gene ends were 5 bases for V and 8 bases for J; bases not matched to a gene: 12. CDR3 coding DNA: TGTGCCAGCAGTCCCGGGACAGGGACGATTCCAGGCTACACCTTC. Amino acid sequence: CASSPGTGTIPGYTF.

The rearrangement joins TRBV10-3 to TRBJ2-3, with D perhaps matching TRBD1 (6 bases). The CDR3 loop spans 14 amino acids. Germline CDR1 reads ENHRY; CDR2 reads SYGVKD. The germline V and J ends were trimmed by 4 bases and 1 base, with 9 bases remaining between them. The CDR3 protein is CAISGTVRTDTQYF. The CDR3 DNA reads TGTGCCATCAGTGGGACAGTTCGCACAGATACGCAGTATTTT.

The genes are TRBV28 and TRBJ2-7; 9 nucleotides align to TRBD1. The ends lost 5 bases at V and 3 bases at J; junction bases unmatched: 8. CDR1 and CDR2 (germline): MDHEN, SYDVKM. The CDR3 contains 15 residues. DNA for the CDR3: TGTGCCAGCAGTACAACAGGGGGCAATGGCTACGAGCAGTACTTC. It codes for CASSTTGGNGYEQYF. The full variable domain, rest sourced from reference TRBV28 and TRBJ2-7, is DVKVTQSSRYLVKRTGEKVFLECVQDMDHENMFWYRQDPGLGLRLIYFSYDVKMKEKGDIPEGYSVSREKKERFSLILESASTNQTSMYLCASSTTGGNGYEQYFGPGTRLTVT.

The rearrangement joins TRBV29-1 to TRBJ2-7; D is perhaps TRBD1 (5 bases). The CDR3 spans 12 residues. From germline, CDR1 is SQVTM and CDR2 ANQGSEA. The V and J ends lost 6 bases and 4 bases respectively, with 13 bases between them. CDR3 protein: CSVAFQGYEQYF. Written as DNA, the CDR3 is TGCAGCGTCGCGTTTCAGGGTTACGAGCAGTACTTC.

The CDR3 sequence is CASKAGDQPQHF. DNA for the CDR3: TGTGCCAGCAAGGCAGGGGATCAGCCCCAGCATTTT. The J gene is TRBJ1-5, the V gene TRBV6-1; possible D gene TRBD1, 6 bases. The germline gives CDR1 MNHNS, CDR2 SASEGT. This CDR3 spans 12 amino acids. Deletions cut 7 bases from V and 5 bases from J, with 9 bases between.

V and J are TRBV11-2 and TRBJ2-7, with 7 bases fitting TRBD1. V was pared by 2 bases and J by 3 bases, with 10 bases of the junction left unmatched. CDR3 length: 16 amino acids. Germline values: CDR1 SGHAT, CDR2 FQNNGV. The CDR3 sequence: CASSLLVGTEDYEQYF. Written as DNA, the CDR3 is TGTGCCAGCAGCTTACTTGTTGGGACAGAAGACTACGAGCAGTACTTC.

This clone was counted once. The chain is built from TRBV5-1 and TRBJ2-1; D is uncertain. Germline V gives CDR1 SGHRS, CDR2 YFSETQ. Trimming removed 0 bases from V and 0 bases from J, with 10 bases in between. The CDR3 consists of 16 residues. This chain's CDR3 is CASSLALSSSYNEQFF. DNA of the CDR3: TGCGCCAGCAGCTTGGCCCTATCGAGCTCCTACAATGAGCAGTTCTTC.

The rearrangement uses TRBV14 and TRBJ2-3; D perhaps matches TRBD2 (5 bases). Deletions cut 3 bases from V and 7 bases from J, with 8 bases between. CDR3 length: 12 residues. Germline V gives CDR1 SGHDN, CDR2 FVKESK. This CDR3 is CASSHSEYTQYF. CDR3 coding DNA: TGTGCCAGCAGCCATAGCGAATATACGCAGTATTTT.

CDR3: CASSSSGGAGGELFF. As DNA, the CDR3 is TGTGCCAGCAGTTCTAGCGGGGGGGCAGGCGGGGAGCTGTTTTTT. The chain couples TRBV6-5 to TRBJ2-2, with TRBD2 identical over 12 bases. This CDR3 has 15 residues. The V and J ends lost 4 bases and 7 bases, in that order; junction bases with no gene match: 4. Germline V gene data show CDR1 as MNHEY and CDR2 as SVGAGI.

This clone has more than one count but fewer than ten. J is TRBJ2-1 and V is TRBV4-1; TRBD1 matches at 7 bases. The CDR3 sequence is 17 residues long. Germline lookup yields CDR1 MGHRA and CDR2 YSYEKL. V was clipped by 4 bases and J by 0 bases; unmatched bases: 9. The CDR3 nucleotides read TGCGCCAGCAGCCCACCCCAGGGGGTGGGCTCCTACAATGAGCAGTTCTTC. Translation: CASSPPQGVGSYNEQFF.

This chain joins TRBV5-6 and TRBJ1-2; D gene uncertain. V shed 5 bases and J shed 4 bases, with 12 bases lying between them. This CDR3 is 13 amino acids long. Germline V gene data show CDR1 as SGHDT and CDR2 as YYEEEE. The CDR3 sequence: CASSVGSRYGYTF. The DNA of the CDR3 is TGTGCCAGCAGTGTGGGCTCCCGCTATGGCTACACCTTC. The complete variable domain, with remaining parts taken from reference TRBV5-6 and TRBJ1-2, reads DAGVTQSPTHLIKTRGQQVTLRCSPKSGHDTVSWYQQALGQGPQFIFQYYEEEERQRGNFPDRFSGHQFPNYSSELNVNALLLGDSALYLCASSVGSRYGYTFGSGTRLTVV.

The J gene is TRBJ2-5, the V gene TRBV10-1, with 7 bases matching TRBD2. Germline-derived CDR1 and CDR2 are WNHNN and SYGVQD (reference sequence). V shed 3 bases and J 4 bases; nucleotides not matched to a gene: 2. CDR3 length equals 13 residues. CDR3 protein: CASSDGGRETQYF. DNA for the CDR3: TGCGCCAGCAGTGACGGGGGGAGAGAGACCCAGTACTTC.

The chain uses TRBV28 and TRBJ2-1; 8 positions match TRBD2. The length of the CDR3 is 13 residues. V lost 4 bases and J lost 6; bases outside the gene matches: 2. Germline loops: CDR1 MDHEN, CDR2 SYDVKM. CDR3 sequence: CASSSGRANEQFF. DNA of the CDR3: TGTGCCAGCAGTTCCGGGAGGGCCAATGAGCAGTTCTTC.

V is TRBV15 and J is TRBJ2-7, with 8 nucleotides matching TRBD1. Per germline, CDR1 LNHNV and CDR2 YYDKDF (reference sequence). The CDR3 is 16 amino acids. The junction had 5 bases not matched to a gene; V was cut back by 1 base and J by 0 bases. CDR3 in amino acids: CATSRARGRSSYEQYF. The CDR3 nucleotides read TGTGCCACCAGCAGAGCCAGGGGGCGAAGCTCCTACGAGCAGTACTTC. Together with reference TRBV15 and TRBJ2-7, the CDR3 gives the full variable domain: DAMVIQNPRYQVTQFGKPVTLSCSQTLNHNVMYWYQQKSSQAPKLLFHYYDKDFNNEADTPDNFQSRRPNTSFCFLDIRSPGLGDTAMYLCATSRARGRSSYEQYFGPGTRLTVT.

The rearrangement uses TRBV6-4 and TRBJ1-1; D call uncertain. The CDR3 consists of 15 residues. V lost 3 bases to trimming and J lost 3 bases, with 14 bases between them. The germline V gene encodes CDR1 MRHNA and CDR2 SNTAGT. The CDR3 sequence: CASSEEAVSYTEAFF. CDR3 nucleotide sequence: TGTGCCAGCAGTGAAGAGGCAGTATCTTACACTGAAGCTTTCTTT.

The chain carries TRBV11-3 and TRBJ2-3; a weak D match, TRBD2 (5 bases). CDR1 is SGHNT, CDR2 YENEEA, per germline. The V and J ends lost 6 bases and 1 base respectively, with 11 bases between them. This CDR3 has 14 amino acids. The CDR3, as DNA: TGTGCCAGCAGACTAGATTCCGGCACAGATACGCAGTATTTT. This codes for CASRLDSGTDTQYF.

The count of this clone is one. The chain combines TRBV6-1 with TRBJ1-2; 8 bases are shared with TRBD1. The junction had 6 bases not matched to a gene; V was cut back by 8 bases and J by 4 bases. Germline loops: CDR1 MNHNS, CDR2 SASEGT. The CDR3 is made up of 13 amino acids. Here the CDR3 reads CASRQGAGYGYTF. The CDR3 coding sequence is TGTGCCAGCCGGCAGGGGGCAGGCTATGGCTACACCTTC.

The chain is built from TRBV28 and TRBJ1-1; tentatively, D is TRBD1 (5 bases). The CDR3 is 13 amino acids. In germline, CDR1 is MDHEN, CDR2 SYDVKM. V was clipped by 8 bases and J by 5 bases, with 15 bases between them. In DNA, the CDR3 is TGTGCCAGCCTCCCGGGCAGGGAAACTGAAGCTTTCTTT. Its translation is CASLPGRETEAFF.

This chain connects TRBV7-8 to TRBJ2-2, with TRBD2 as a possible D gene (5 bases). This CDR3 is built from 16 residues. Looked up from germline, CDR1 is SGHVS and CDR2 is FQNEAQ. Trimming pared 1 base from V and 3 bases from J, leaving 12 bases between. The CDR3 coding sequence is TGTGCCAGCAGCTTAGTGGCGGGTAGGGACACCGGGGAGCTGTTTTTT. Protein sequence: CASSLVAGRDTGELFF.

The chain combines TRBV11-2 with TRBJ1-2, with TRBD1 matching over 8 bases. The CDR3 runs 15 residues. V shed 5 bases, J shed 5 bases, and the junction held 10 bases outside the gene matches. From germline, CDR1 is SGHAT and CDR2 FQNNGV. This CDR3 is CASSPTRQGLYGYTF. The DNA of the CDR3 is TGTGCCAGCAGCCCAACCCGACAGGGGTTGTATGGCTACACCTTC.

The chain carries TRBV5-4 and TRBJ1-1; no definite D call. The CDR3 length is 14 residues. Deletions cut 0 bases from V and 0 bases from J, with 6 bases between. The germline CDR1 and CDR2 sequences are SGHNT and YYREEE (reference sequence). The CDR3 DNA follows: TGTGCCAGCAGCTTGGATAGCGTGAACACTGAAGCTTTCTTT. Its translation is CASSLDSVNTEAFF.